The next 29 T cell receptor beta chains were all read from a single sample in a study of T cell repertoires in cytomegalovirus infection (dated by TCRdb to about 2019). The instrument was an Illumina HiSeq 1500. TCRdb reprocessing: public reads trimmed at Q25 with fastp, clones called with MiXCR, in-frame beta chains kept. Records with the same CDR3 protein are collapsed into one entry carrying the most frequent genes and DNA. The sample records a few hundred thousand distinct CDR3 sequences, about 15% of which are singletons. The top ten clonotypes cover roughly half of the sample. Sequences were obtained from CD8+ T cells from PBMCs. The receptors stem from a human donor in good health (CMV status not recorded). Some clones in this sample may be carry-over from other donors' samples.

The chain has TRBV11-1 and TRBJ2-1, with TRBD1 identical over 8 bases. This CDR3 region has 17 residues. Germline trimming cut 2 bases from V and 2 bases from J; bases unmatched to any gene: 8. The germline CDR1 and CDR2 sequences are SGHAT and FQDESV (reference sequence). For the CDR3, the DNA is TGTGCCAGCAGCTTAATGGTGGGACAGGCTGCCTACAATGAGCAGTTCTTC. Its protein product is CASSLMVGQAAYNEQFF.

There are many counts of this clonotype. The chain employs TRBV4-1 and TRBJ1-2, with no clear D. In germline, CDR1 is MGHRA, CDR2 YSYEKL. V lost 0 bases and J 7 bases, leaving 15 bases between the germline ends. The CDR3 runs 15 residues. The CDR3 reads CASSQDSGHPFGYTF. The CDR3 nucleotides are TGCGCCAGCAGCCAAGATTCTGGCCACCCCTTTGGCTACACCTTC.

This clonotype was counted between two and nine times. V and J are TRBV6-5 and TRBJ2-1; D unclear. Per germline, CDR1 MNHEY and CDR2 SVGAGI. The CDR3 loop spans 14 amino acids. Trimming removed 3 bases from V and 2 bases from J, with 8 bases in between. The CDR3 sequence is CASSYRIAYNEQFF. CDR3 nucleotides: TGTGCCAGCAGTTATCGGATCGCCTACAATGAGCAGTTCTTC.

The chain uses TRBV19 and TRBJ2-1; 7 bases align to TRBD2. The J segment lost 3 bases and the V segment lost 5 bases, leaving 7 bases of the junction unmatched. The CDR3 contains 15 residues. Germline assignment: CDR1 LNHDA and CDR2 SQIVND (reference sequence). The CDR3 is CASSLLADLYNEQFF. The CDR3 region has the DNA TGTGCCAGTAGTCTTCTAGCGGACCTCTACAATGAGCAGTTCTTC.

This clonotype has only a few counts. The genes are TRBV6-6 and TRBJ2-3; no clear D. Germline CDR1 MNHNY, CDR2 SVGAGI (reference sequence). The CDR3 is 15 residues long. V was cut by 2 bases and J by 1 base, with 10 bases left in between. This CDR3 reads CASSYTSGRTDTQYF. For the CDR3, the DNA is TGTGCCAGCAGTTACACGAGTGGCCGCACAGATACGCAGTATTTT.

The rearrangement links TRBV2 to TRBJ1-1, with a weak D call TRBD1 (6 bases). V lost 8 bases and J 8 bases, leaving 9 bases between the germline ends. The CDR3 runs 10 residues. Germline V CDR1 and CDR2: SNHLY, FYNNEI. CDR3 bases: TGTGCCAGCCGGGGGCCCGAAGCTTTCTTT. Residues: CASRGPEAFF. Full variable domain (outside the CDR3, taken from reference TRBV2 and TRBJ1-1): EPEVTQTPSHQVTQMGQEVILRCVPISNHLYFYWYRQILGQKVEFLVSFYNNEISEKSEIFDDQFSVERPDGSNFTLKIRSTKLEDSAMYFCASRGPEAFFGQGTRLTVV.

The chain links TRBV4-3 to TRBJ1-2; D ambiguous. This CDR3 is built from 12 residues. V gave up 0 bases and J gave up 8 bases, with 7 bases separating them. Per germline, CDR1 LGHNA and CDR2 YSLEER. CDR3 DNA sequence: TGCGCCAGCAGCCAAGAACCTCCGGGCTACACCTTC. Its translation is CASSQEPPGYTF.

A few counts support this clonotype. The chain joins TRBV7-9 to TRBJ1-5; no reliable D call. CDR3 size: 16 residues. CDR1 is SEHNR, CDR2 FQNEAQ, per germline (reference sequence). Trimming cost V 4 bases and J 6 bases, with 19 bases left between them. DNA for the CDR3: TGTGCCAGCAGCTGCGACCCCGGACCGTTAGGTCAGCCCCAGCATTTT. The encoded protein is CASSCDPGPLGQPQHF.

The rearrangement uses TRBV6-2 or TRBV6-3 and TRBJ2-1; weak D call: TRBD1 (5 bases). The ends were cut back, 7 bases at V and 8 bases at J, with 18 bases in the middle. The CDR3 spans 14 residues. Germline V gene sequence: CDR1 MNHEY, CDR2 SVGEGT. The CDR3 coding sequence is TGTGCCAGCACCCCTACGATAGGGGCCCATGAGCAGTTCTTC. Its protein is CASTPTIGAHEQFF.

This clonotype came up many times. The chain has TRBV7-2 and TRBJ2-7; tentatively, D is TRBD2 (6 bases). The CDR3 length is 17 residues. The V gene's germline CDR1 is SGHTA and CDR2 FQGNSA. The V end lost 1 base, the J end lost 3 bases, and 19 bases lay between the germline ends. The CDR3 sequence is CASSLGAGGVGFYEQYF. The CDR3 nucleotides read TGTGCCAGCAGCTTAGGCGCCGGGGGAGTGGGTTTCTACGAGCAGTACTTC.

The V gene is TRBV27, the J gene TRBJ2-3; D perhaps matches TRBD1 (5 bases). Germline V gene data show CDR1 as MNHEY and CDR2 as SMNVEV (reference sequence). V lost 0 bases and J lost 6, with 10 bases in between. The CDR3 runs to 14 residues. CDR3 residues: CASSLSAGRDTQYF. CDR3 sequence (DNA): TGTGCCAGCAGTTTATCTGCAGGGCGGGATACGCAGTATTTT.

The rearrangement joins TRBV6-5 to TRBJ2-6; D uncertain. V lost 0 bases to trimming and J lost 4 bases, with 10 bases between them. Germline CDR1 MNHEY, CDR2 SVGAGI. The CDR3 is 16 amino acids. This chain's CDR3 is CASSYSTGGGANVLTF. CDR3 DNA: TGTGCCAGCAGTTACTCGACCGGTGGCGGGGCCAACGTCCTGACTTTC.

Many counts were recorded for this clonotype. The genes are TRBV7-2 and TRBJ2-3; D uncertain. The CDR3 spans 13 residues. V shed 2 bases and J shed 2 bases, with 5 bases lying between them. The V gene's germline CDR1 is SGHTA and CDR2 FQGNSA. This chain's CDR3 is CASSLTHTDTQYF. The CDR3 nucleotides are TGTGCCAGCAGCTTAACGCACACAGATACGCAGTATTTT.

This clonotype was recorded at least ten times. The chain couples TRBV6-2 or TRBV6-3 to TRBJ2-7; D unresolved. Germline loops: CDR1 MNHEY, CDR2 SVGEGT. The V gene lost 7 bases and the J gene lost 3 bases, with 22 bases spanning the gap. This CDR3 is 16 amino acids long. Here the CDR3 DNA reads TGTGCCAGCACCATATCCGATCCGGCAGGTTTCTACGAGCAGTACTTC. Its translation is CASTISDPAGFYEQYF.

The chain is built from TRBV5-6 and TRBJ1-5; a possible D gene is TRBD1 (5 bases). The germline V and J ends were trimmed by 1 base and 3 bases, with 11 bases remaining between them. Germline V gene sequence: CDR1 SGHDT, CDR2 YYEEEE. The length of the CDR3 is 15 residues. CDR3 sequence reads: CASSLTPGYNQPQHF. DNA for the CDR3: TGTGCCAGCAGCTTGACCCCAGGGTACAATCAGCCCCAGCATTTT.

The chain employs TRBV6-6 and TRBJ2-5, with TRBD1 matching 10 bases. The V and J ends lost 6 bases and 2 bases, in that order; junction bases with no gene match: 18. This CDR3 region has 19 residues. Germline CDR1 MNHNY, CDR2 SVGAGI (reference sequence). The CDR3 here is CASRTGDRGLSGYQETQYF. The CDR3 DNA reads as TGTGCCAGCAGGACCGGGGACAGGGGACTTTCAGGGTATCAAGAGACCCAGTACTTC.

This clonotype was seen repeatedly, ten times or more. DNA for the CDR3: TGTGCCAGCAGTGAACACGACGTCGGGGGACCAGATACGCAGTATTTT. This sequence encodes CASSEHDVGGPDTQYF. The J gene is TRBJ2-3, the V gene TRBV6-1; D possibly corresponds to TRBD2 (6 bases). In germline, CDR1 is MNHNS, CDR2 SASEGT. Trimming shortened V by 2 bases and J by 4 bases, and 16 bases separated the two germline ends. This CDR3 has 16 amino acids.

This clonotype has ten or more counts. In DNA form, the CDR3 reads TGTGCCAGCAGCCAAAGTCCCCGGGACACGAACACCGGGGAGCTGTTTTTT. It specifies CASSQSPRDTNTGELFF. The rearrangement links TRBV11-2 to TRBJ2-2; tentative D call: TRBD1 (6 bases). The ends were cut back, 5 bases at V and 0 bases at J, with 16 bases in the middle. This CDR3 has 17 amino acids. Per germline, CDR1 SGHAT and CDR2 FQNNGV. Drawing the rest from reference TRBV11-2 and TRBJ2-2, the complete variable domain is EAGVAQSPRYKIIEKRQSVAFWCNPISGHATLYWYQQILGQGPKLLIQFQNNGVVDDSQLPKDRFSAERLKGVDSTLKIQPAKLEDSAVYLCASSQSPRDTNTGELFFGEGSRLTVL.

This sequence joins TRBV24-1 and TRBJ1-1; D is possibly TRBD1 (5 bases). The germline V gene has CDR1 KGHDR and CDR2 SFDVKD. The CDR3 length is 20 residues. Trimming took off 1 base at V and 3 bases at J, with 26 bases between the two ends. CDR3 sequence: CATSDFPRETRGDGDTEAFF. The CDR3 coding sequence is TGTGCCACCAGTGATTTCCCCCGGGAGACTCGAGGGGACGGGGACACTGAAGCTTTCTTT.

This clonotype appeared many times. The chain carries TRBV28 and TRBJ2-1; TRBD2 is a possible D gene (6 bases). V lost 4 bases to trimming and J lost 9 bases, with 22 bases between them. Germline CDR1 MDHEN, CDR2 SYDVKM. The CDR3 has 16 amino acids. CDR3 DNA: TGTGCCAGCAGTTCCACAGCGGCGGGAAGACGTTTTGAGCAGTTCTTC. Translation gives CASSSTAAGRRFEQFF.

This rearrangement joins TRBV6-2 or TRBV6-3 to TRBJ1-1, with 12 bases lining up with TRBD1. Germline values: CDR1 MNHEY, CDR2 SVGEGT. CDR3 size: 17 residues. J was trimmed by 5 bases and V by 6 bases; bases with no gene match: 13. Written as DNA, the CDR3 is TGTGCCAGCAGACAAGGGACAGGGGGCTGGCTGACTACTGAAGCTTTCTTT. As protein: CASRQGTGGWLTTEAFF.

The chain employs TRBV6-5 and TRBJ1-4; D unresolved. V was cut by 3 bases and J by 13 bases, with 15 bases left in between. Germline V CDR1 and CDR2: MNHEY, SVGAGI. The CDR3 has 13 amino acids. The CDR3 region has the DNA TGTGCCAGCAGTTATGTGGACGGTGGCAGACTGTTTTTT. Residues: CASSYVDGGRLFF.

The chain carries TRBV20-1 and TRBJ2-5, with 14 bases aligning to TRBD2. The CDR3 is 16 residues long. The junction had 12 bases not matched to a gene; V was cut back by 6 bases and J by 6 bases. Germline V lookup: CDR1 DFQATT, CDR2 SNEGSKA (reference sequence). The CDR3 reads CSAPGTSGGGLKTQYF. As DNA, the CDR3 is TGCAGTGCCCCCGGGACTAGCGGGGGCGGTTTGAAGACCCAGTACTTC.

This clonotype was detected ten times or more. This CDR3 is CASSPPWGQDTDTQYF. In DNA, the CDR3 is TGTGCCAGCAGCCCCCCTTGGGGACAGGACACAGATACGCAGTATTTT. This chain links TRBV7-9 with TRBJ2-3; 8 positions match TRBD1. Germline loops: CDR1 SEHNR, CDR2 FQNEAQ (reference sequence). The CDR3 consists of 16 residues. Trimming at V came to 5 bases and at J to 2 bases, leaving 9 bases not matched to a gene.

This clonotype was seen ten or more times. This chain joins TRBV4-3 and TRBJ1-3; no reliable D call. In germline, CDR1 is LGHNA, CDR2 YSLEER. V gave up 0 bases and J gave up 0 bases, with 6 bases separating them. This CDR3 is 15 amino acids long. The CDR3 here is CASSQDLSSGNTIYF. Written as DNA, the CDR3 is TGCGCCAGCAGCCAAGATCTGAGCTCTGGAAACACCATATATTTT.

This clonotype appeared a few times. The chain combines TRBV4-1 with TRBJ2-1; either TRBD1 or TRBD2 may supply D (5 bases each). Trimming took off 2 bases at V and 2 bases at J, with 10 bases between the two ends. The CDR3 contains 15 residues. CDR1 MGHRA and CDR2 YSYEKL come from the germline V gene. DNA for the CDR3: TGCGCCAGCAGCCAACCCGGGGCTGCCTACAATGAGCAGTTCTTC. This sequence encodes CASSQPGAAYNEQFF.

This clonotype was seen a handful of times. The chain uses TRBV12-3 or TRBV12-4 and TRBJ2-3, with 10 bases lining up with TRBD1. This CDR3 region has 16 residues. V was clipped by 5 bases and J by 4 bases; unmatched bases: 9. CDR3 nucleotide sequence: TGTGCCAGCAGTAGGCCGGGACAGGGGTTCCCAGATACGCAGTATTTT. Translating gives CASSRPGQGFPDTQYF.

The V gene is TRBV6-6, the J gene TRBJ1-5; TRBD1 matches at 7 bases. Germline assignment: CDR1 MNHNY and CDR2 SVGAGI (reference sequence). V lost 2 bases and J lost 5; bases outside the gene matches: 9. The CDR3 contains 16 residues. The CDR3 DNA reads TGTGCCAGCAGTTACACCCGACAGGGTGAGGATCAGCCCCAGCATTTT. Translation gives CASSYTRQGEDQPQHF.

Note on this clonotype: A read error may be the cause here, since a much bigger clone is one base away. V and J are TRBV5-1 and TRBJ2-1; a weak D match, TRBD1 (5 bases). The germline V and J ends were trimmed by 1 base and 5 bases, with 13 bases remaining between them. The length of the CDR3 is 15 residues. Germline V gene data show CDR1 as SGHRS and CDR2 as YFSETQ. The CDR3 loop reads CASSLSAGLNNEQFF. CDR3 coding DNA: TGCGCCAGCAGCTTGTCGGCAGGGCTTAACAATGAGCAGTTCTTC. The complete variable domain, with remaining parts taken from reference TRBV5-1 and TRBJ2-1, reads KAGVTQTPRYLIKTRGQQVTLSCSPISGHRSVSWYQQTPGQGLQFLFEYFSETQRNKGNFPGRFSGRQFSNSRSEMNVSTLELGDSALYLCASSLSAGLNNEQFFGPGTRLTVL.